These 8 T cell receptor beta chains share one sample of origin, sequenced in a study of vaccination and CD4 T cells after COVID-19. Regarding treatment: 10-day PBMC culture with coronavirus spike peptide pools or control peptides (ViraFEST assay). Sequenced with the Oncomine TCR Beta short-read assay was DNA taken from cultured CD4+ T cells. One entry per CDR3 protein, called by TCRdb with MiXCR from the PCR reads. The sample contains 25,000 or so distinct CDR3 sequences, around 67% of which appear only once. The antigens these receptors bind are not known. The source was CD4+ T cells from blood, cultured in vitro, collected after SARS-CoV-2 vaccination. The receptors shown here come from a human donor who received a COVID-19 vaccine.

CDR3: CSAADLGLASDTQYF. The CDR3 bases are TGCAGTGCCGCGGACCTCGGGCTAGCGTCAGATACGCAGTATTTT. V gene TRBV20-1 combines with J gene TRBJ2-3; D is perhaps TRBD2 (6 bases). V dropped 6 bases and J dropped 4 bases, with 20 bases sitting between them. The CDR3 is 15 amino acids. CDR1 and CDR2 (germline): DFQATT, SNEGSKA (reference sequence).

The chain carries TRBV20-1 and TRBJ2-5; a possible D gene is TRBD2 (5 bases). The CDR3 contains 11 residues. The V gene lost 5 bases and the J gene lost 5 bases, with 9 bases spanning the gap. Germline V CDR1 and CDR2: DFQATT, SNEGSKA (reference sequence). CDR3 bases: TGCAGTGCTGGGCCGGGGGAGACCCAGTACTTC. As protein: CSAGPGETQYF.

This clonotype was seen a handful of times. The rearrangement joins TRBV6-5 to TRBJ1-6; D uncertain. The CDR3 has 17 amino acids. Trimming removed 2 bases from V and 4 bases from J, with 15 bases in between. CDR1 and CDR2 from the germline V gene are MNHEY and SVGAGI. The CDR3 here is CASSYRLLTSYNSPLHF. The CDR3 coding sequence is TGTGCCAGCAGTTACCGACTGTTAACAAGTTATAATTCACCCCTCCACTTT.

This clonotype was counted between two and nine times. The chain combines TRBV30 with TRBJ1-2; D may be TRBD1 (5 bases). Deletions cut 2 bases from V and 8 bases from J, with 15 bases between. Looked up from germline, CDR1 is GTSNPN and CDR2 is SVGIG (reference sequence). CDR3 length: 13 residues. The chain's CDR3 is CAWSNYGEGGYTF. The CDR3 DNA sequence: TGTGCCTGGAGTAATTACGGGGAGGGGGGCTACACCTTC.

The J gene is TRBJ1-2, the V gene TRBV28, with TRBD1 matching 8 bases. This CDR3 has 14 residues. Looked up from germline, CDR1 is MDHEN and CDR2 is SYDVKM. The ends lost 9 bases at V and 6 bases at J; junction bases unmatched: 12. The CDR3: CASSLWTGNDGYTF. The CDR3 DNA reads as TGTGCCAGTAGCCTTTGGACAGGGAACGATGGCTACACCTTC.

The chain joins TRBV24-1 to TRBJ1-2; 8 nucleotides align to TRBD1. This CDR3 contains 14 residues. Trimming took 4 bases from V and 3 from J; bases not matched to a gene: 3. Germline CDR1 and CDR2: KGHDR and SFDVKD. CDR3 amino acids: CATSEAGGDYGYTF. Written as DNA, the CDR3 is TGTGCCACCAGTGAGGCAGGGGGCGACTATGGCTACACCTTC.

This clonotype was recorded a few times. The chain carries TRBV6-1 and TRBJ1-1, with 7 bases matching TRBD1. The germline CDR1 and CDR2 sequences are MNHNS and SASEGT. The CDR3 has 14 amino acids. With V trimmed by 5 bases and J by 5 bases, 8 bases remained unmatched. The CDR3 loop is CASSLRGRGTEAFF. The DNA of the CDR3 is TGTGCCAGCAGTCTTAGGGGGCGGGGGACTGAAGCTTTCTTT.

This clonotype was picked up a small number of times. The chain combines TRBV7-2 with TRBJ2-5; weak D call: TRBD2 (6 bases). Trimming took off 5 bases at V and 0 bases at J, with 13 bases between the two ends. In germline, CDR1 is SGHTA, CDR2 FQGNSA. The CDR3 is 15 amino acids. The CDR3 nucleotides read TGTGCCAGCAGCCGGGACTTAACCTACCAAGAGACCCAGTACTTC. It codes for CASSRDLTYQETQYF.